A selection of T cell receptor beta chains follows, all from one sample in a study of identical twins. TCRdb fed the 5' RACE reads into MiXCR, producing one record per CDR3 protein. The data hold 400,000 to 550,000 distinct CDR3 sequences, with around 20% observed a single time. This same sample was also part of a study on T cells expressing NK-cell markers.

The sample consisted of CD4+ T cells sorted from blood. Receptors originate from a woman younger than 35 in good health. Both conserved end residues are part of each CDR3. The D gene is left open where the match is weak. Some rows mark clone size as missing; the rest say once, few, many or name a class of expanded clone.

TRBV5-1	.	few	TRBJ1-4	TGCGCCAGCAGCTTGTTAGGGACTGGTAATGAAAAACTGTTTTTT	CASSLLGTGNEKLFF
TRBV20-1	TRBD2	.	TRBJ2-1	TGCAGTGCTACCAGTCAGAGGACTAGCGGGGCGAATGAGCAGTTCTTC	CSATSQRTSGANEQFF
TRBV12-3/TRBV12-4	TRBD2	.	TRBJ2-1	TGTGCCAGCAGTTTTAGGACTAGCGGCTACAATGAGCAGTTCTTC	CASSFRTSGYNEQFF
TRBV5-1	TRBD2	few	TRBJ2-5	TGCGCCAGCAGCCCCGACGGACTAGCGATTGAGACCCAGTACTTC	CASSPDGLAIETQYF
TRBV20-1	TRBD2	.	TRBJ2-7	TGCAGTGCTAGTCAGACTAGCGGATCCTACGAGCAGTACTTC	CSASQTSGSYEQYF
TRBV6-1	.	few	TRBJ1-1	TGTGCCAGCAGTATAGGCGGAATGAACACTGAAGCTTTCTTT	CASSIGGMNTEAFF
TRBV5-1	TRBD1	.	TRBJ1-1	TGCGCCAGCAGCCATCAGGGGGTAGGCACTGAAGCTTTCTTT	CASSHQGVGTEAFF
TRBV20-1	.	few	TRBJ1-1	TGCAGTGCTAGAGCCGGGGCGGGACAAGGAGCGGAAGCTTTCTTT	CSARAGAGQGAEAFF
TRBV20-1	TRBD2	.	TRBJ2-3	TGCAGTGCTAACCTAGCGGGAGTCACAGATACGCAGTATTTT	CSANLAGVTDTQYF
TRBV11-2	.	.	TRBJ1-1	TGTGCCAGCAGCTTCGGACAGTGGCTTGAAGCTTTCTTT	CASSFGQWLEAFF
TRBV5-1	TRBD2	.	TRBJ2-1	TGCGCCAGCAGCGAACCAACCGGGACTAGCGGGGGAAATGAGCAGTTCTTC	CASSEPTGTSGGNEQFF
TRBV12-5	.	.	TRBJ1-1	TGTGCTAGTGGTTTGGACGGACGTGGTAGGGTGGTCTTT	CASGLDGRGRVVF
TRBV20-1	.	.	TRBJ2-3	TGCAGTGCTAGAGATCCCCCAGGTACGCAGTATTTT	CSARDPPGTQYF
TRBV3-1	TRBD1	many	TRBJ1-2	TGTGCCAGCAGCCGTCTTCAGACAGGGGCCTATGGCTACACCTTC	CASSRLQTGAYGYTF
TRBV6-5	.	.	TRBJ1-4	TGTGCCAGCAGTTACTTTGGTGATGAAAAACTGTTTTTT	CASSYFGDEKLFF
TRBV20-1	.	few	TRBJ1-1	TGCAGTGCTAGACGGACGGACCATGAAGCTTTCTTT	CSARRTDHEAFF
TRBV19	.	.	TRBJ2-3	TGTGCCAGTAGTATCCAATTCGGTACGCAGTATTTT	CASSIQFGTQYF
TRBV7-2	.	few	TRBJ1-4	TGTGCCAGCAGCTACGATGACTATGGAAAACTGTTTTTT	CASSYDDYGKLFF
TRBV19	.	few	TRBJ1-1	TGTGCCAGTAGTATAAGGGGACGAGAGAACACTGAAGCTTTCTTT	CASSIRGRENTEAFF
TRBV20-1	.	few	TRBJ2-1	TGCAGGGTGACTAGTTTTGGTGAGCAGTTCTTC	CRVTSFGEQFF
TRBV27	.	.	TRBJ2-7	TGTGCCAGCGGGAAAGACAGTGCCCCAGGAGAGCAGTACTTC	CASGKDSAPGEQYF
TRBV6-1	TRBD1	.	TRBJ2-1	TGTGCCAGCAGAGTCCCAGGGGGCCTGGACAATGAGCAGTTCTTC	CASRVPGGLDNEQFF
TRBV12-3/TRBV12-4	.	many	TRBJ2-7	TGTGCCAGCAGTTTGGGGGGACTGCCCTACGAGCAGTACTTC	CASSLGGLPYEQYF
TRBV5-1	.	few	TRBJ2-1	TGCGCCAGCAGCTTGGCCCTGACAGGCTACAATGAGCAGTTCTTC	CASSLALTGYNEQFF
TRBV5-5	.	many	TRBJ1-1	TGTGCCAGCAGCGGATGGAACACTGAAGCTTTCTTT	CASSGWNTEAFF
TRBV29-1	.	few	TRBJ1-2	TGCAGCGTTGAAGAGCAGTCTAACTATGGCTACACCTTC	CSVEEQSNYGYTF
TRBV6-5	.	few	TRBJ2-7	TGTGCCAGTACCGCGGTCTCCTACGAGCAGTACTTC	CASTAVSYEQYF
TRBV7-2	.	.	TRBJ2-3	TGTGCCAGCAGCTTTGACAGATACACAGATACGCAGTATTTT	CASSFDRYTDTQYF
TRBV5-1	.	few	TRBJ2-1	TGCGCCAGCAGCCCGGAAAGAACCACTAACAATGAGCAGTTCTTC	CASSPERTTNNEQFF
TRBV29-1	.	.	TRBJ2-7	TGCAGCGTTGACCGGGACTACGAGCAGTACTTC	CSVDRDYEQYF
TRBV2	TRBD2	.	TRBJ2-3	TGTGCCAGCAGTGGAGCGGGAGGCACAGATACGCAGTATTTT	CASSGAGGTDTQYF
TRBV25-1	.	.	TRBJ1-1	TGTGCCAGCAGTGAGGCAGTCTCGAACACTGAAGCTTTCTTT	CASSEAVSNTEAFF